The 23 T cell receptor beta chains in this list originate from one sample, sequenced in a study of T-cell reconstitution after alpha-beta-depleted transplantation in children. The TCRbeta library was prepared with unique molecular identifiers. TCRdb passed the PCR reads through MiXCR, listing each CDR3 protein once. The repertoire holds about 300,000 distinct CDR3 sequences, roughly a tenth seen once, with 7.5% in the top ten. The source material was PBMCs, sampled before TCRalphabeta/CD19-depleted stem cell transplant. Source of these receptors: a boy younger than two with acute myeloid leukemia, due to receive a stem cell transplant.

CDR3 bases: TGTGCCAGCAGCTTAAGACGAGGGATAGAGCAGTTCTTC. Its protein is CASSLRRGIEQFF. This rearrangement joins TRBV7-3 to TRBJ2-1; D might be TRBD2 (5 bases). V lost 1 base to trimming and J lost 10 bases, with 11 bases between them. The length of the CDR3 is 13 residues. CDR1 is SGHTA, CDR2 FQGTGA, per germline.

This sequence joins TRBV7-6 and TRBJ2-3; no clear D. Trimming took off 5 bases at V and 0 bases at J, with 6 bases between the two ends. The CDR3 sequence is 13 residues long. Germline assignment: CDR1 SGHVS and CDR2 FNYEAQ. The CDR3 protein is CASSTPSTDTQYF. The CDR3 coding sequence is TGTGCCAGCAGCACACCCAGCACAGATACGCAGTATTTT.

This clonotype was seen more than once but under ten times. CDR3 coding DNA: TGTGCCAGCTCACCCCTAGCGGGGGGGTCGTTCTTC. It encodes CASSPLAGGSFF. V gene TRBV18 combines with J gene TRBJ2-1, with TRBD2 matching 12 bases. With V trimmed by 3 bases and J by 15 bases, 3 bases remained unmatched. The germline V gene has CDR1 KGHSH and CDR2 LQKENI. This CDR3 has 12 amino acids. Drawing the rest from reference TRBV18 and TRBJ2-1, the complete variable domain is NAGVMQNPRHLVRRRGQEARLRCSPMKGHSHVYWYRQLPEEGLKFMVYLQKENIIDESGMPKERFSAEFPKEGPSILRIQQVVRGDSAAYFCASSPLAGGSFFGPGTRLTVL.

This clonotype has a handful of counts. V gene TRBV12-3 or TRBV12-4 combines with J gene TRBJ2-7; D uncertain. The V gene lost 3 bases and the J gene lost 4 bases, with 10 bases spanning the gap. The CDR3 has 13 amino acids. CDR3 DNA sequence: TGTGCCAGCAGTTTGCGCATTTCGTACGAGCAGTACTTC. Residues: CASSLRISYEQYF.

This clonotype was observed a single time. Compared with germline, one end of the junction differs, possibly owing to a read error. The chain has TRBV7-6 and TRBJ2-5, with D possibly matching TRBD2 (5 bases). CDR1 SGHVS and CDR2 FNYEAQ come from the germline V gene. The CDR3 has 12 amino acids. In DNA, the CDR3 is TGTGCCAGCAGCCCCCCTTGGGAGACCCAGAACTTC. Amino acid sequence: CASSPPWETQNF.

The table lists this clonotype with many counts. The chain employs TRBV20-1 and TRBJ2-1; 11 bases are a match to TRBD2. The CDR3 is 19 amino acids. Trimming removed 0 bases from V and 3 bases from J; junction bases left unmatched: 13. Germline CDR1 reads DFQATT; CDR2 reads SNEGSKA (reference sequence). CDR3 sequence: CSARDGGSGRAGIYNEQFF. The CDR3 nucleotides are TGCAGTGCTAGAGATGGGGGTAGCGGGAGGGCCGGGATCTACAATGAGCAGTTCTTC.

This clonotype was picked up many times. The chain joins TRBV5-6 to TRBJ2-3; TRBD1 aligns across 9 bases. V gave up 1 base and J gave up 1 base; unmatched junction bases: 13. The CDR3 is 19 residues long. Germline CDR1 and CDR2: SGHDT and YYEEEE. For the CDR3, the DNA is TGTGCCAGCAGCTTGATGGGACAGGGAGGACTAGTAGGCACAGATACGCAGTATTTT. Translating it yields CASSLMGQGGLVGTDTQYF.

The table lists this clonotype with many counts. V gene TRBV11-2 combines with J gene TRBJ2-7; D unclear. V lost 2 bases, J lost 6 bases, and 5 bases lay in between. Per the germline V gene, CDR1 is SGHAT and CDR2 is FQNNGV. The CDR3 spans 11 residues. This chain's CDR3 is CASSLWSEQYF. CDR3 bases: TGTGCCAGCAGCTTATGGTCCGAGCAGTACTTC.

This clonotype occurred many times. V is TRBV6-2 or TRBV6-3 and J is TRBJ2-6, with D possibly being TRBD2 (5 bases). V shed 2 bases and J shed 2 bases, with 7 bases lying between them. CDR3 length equals 15 residues. Germline lookup yields CDR1 MNHEY and CDR2 SVGEGT. The CDR3 DNA is TGTGCCAGCAGTTACCAGAGGGCTGGGGCCAACGTCCTGACTTTC. Amino acids: CASSYQRAGANVLTF.

This clonotype was seen repeatedly, ten times or more. Here the CDR3 DNA reads TGTGCCATCAGTGGACGCAGAATGGAGACAGATACGCAGTATTTT. Translating gives CAISGRRMETDTQYF. The rearrangement joins TRBV10-3 to TRBJ2-3; D remains ambiguous. Trimming took off 4 bases at V and 3 bases at J, with 14 bases between the two ends. In germline, CDR1 is ENHRY, CDR2 SYGVKD. This CDR3 has 15 amino acids.

The sample holds many counts of this clonotype. The chain has TRBV7-2 and TRBJ2-5; D possibly corresponds to TRBD2 (6 bases). Trimming removed 5 bases at V and 4 bases at J, with 14 bases between. Germline assignment: CDR1 SGHTA and CDR2 FQGNSA. The CDR3 contains 14 residues. The CDR3 DNA reads TGTGCCAGCAGCCCGGGGACTCGGGGAGAGACCCAGTACTTC. This codes for CASSPGTRGETQYF.

In the case of this clonotype: Being one base from a much bigger clone, this may be a read error. This sequence joins TRBV27 and TRBJ1-2; tentative D call: TRBD1 (5 bases). The V gene's germline CDR1 is MNHEY and CDR2 SMNVEV (reference sequence). The CDR3 runs to 14 residues. Trimming took 2 bases from V and 7 from J, leaving 14 bases between them. The CDR3 is CASSLPQGSGGYTF. The CDR3, as DNA: TGTGCCAGCAGTTTACCGCAGGGAAGTGGTGGCTACACCTTC.

This clonotype came up many times. This chain links TRBV6-2 or TRBV6-3 with TRBJ2-1; D is uncertain. In germline, CDR1 is MNHEY, CDR2 SVGEGT. CDR3 size: 12 residues. V lost 6 bases to trimming and J lost 5 bases, with 8 bases between them. As DNA, the CDR3 is TGTGCCAGCAGCCAGACAAACAATGAGCAGTTCTTC. Residues: CASSQTNNEQFF.

The sample holds many counts of this clonotype. This chain links TRBV29-1 with TRBJ2-6; TRBD2 aligns across 7 bases. Germline V gene lookup returns CDR1 SQVTM and CDR2 ANQGSEA. The ends lost 6 bases at V and 3 bases at J; junction bases unmatched: 5. The CDR3 loop spans 14 amino acids. CDR3 region: CSVTAGDGANVLTF. The CDR3 DNA reads TGCAGCGTGACCGCGGGGGATGGGGCCAACGTCCTGACTTTC.

This clonotype was counted many times. The chain has TRBV4-2 and TRBJ2-5; D is unresolved. The CDR3 sequence is 12 residues long. Germline V lookup: CDR1 LGHNA, CDR2 YNFKEQ. Trimming stripped 3 bases from V and 3 bases from J, with 5 bases between. As DNA, the CDR3 is TGTGCCAGCAGCCACTTAAAAGAGACCCAGTACTTC. The encoded protein is CASSHLKETQYF.

Ten or more counts support this clonotype. CDR3 sequence: CASSSRGQGLDNEQFF. DNA of the CDR3: TGTGCCAGCAGTTCCCGGGGACAGGGGTTGGACAATGAGCAGTTCTTC. This chain links TRBV7-9 with TRBJ2-1, with 10 bases fitting TRBD1. Per germline, CDR1 SEHNR and CDR2 FQNEAQ (reference sequence). CDR3 length: 16 residues. J gave up 5 bases and V 6 bases, and 10 bases lay outside the gene matches.

This clonotype has a single count. The chain has TRBV6-5 and TRBJ2-1, with TRBD2 identical over 8 bases. CDR1 and CDR2 (germline): MNHEY, SVGAGI. The CDR3 is 16 residues long. The ends lost 2 bases at V and 4 bases at J; junction bases unmatched: 7. CDR3 sequence: CASSYTVAGRYNEQFF. The CDR3 DNA follows: TGTGCCAGCAGTTACACTGTAGCGGGGAGATACAATGAGCAGTTCTTC.

The V call is TRBV29-1, the J call TRBJ1-4; D remains ambiguous. The CDR3 is 15 amino acids. Deletions cut 0 bases from V and 8 bases from J, with 16 bases between. Germline CDR1 and CDR2: SQVTM and ANQGSEA. Written as DNA, the CDR3 is TGCAGCGTTGAAGATTGGATCGAAGGGCGCGAAAAACTGTTTTTT. Its translation: CSVEDWIEGREKLFF.

This clonotype was counted ten times or more. V gene TRBV6-1 combines with J gene TRBJ2-1, with 7 bases lining up with TRBD2. The germline CDR1 and CDR2 sequences are MNHNS and SASEGT. J gave up 4 bases and V 4 bases, and 7 bases lay outside the gene matches. CDR3 length: 15 amino acids. CDR3 DNA: TGTGCCAGCAGTGTAGCGGGCGGGATGTACAATGAGCAGTTCTTC. Encoded protein: CASSVAGGMYNEQFF.

The sample holds many counts of this clonotype. The chain joins TRBV12-3 or TRBV12-4 to TRBJ2-5; D gene ambiguous. The V and J ends lost 4 bases and 0 bases respectively, with 3 bases between them. This CDR3 region has 12 residues. The DNA for the CDR3 is TGTGCCAGCAGTTCTGACCAAGAGACCCAGTACTTC. This sequence encodes CASSSDQETQYF.

This clonotype was counted ten times or more. The gene calls are TRBV11-1 and TRBJ2-3; 9 bases are shared with TRBD2. This CDR3 has 18 amino acids. Germline V CDR1 and CDR2: SGHAT, FQDESV (reference sequence). V gave up 2 bases and J gave up 5 bases; unmatched junction bases: 14. CDR3 sequence reads: CASSLTGLAGREGDTQYF. The CDR3 nucleotides read TGTGCCAGCAGCTTAACTGGGCTAGCGGGGCGAGAGGGAGATACGCAGTATTTT.

Turning to this clonotype: A read error is possible here, since a much larger clone lies one base away. The chain has TRBV10-3 and TRBJ2-4, with D hard to call. This CDR3 is built from 15 residues. The germline CDR1 and CDR2 sequences are ENHRY and SYGVKD. CDR3 loop: CAISEGPLAKDIQYF. The CDR3 DNA follows: TGTGCCATCAGTGAGGGACCCTTAGCCAAAGACATTCAGTACTTC.

Many counts were recorded for this clonotype. In nucleotides, the CDR3 is TGTGCCAGCAGCTTGCTTTCATGGACTTACGTTTACGAGCAGTACTTC. Amino acid sequence: CASSLLSWTYVYEQYF. V and J are TRBV5-5 and TRBJ2-7, with D maybe TRBD2 (5 bases). Per the germline V gene, CDR1 is SGHKS and CDR2 is YYEKEE (reference sequence). V dropped 1 base and J dropped 4 bases, with 18 bases sitting between them. The CDR3 extends over 16 amino acids.